The sequence of this TCR beta chain was determined in a study of cytomegalovirus exposure and HLA in healthy donors. Turning to the study itself: HLA-typed donors contributed 80 million or so unique TCRs, which were held in an early data release. Among the roughly 400 genotyped donors, approximately 81% were placed in the Caucasian-associated ancestry cluster.

Findings of the study overall: TCR beta V- and J-gene trimming, according to a later analysis, was linked to a missense DCLRE1C variant.

The PCR ran on 60 Vbeta and 13 Jbeta primers. Clones were sequenced by immunoSEQ multiplex PCR, and TCRdb holds only the in-frame ones, with some missing. The repertoire holds 210,000 or so clones, with over 65% as singletons. To note about this clone: As yet, its antigen is unknown.

The clonotype comes from a man in his late teens or twenties in good health and CMV-seronegative. Sequenced input: PBMCs.

This CDR3 is CASTSAGRSTDTQYF. The CDR3 DNA sequence: TGTGCCAGCACCTCGGCGGGCAGGAGCACAGATACGCAGTATTTT. This sequence joins TRBV13 and TRBJ2-3; the D gene is possibly TRBD2 (5 bases). Germline loops: CDR1 PRHDT, CDR2 FYEKMQ (reference sequence). This CDR3 spans 15 amino acids. V lost 7 bases to trimming and J lost 0 bases, with 14 bases between them.